The 6 T cell receptor beta chains below all came from one sample that was sequenced in a study of OX40 agonist ivuxolimab in advanced cancers. Profiling relied on immunoSEQ multiplex PCR, and the TCRdb table lists in-frame clones only, not all of them. The table has under 80,000 clones, roughly 90% seen once. Sample: CD4+ or CD8+ T cells sorted from blood, taken in a trial of the OX40 agonist ivuxolimab. Every receptor here comes from an adult with an advanced solid tumor such as melanoma, head and neck, liver or kidney cancer.

The chain couples TRBV5-1 to TRBJ2-1; 13 bases match TRBD2. CDR1 and CDR2 (germline): SGHRS, YFSETQ. Trimming at V came to 4 bases and at J to 7 bases, leaving 5 bases not matched to a gene. The CDR3 covers 15 residues. CDR3 DNA: TGCGCCAGCAGCCTACTAGCGGGAGGGCCTAATGAGCAGTTCTTC. Its translation is CASSLLAGGPNEQFF.

The J gene is TRBJ1-4, the V gene TRBV30; TRBD1 matches at 8 bases. J lost 10 bases, V lost 5 bases, and 3 bases had no gene match. The length of the CDR3 is 11 residues. CDR1 and CDR2 (germline): GTSNPN, SVGIG (reference sequence). DNA of the CDR3: TGTGCCTGGGCTACAGGGGGAAAACTGTTTTTT. Protein sequence: CAWATGGKLFF.

This rearrangement joins TRBV19 to TRBJ2-3; 9 bases agree with TRBD2. V lost 10 bases and J lost 1; bases outside the gene matches: 3. Per the germline V gene, CDR1 is LNHDA and CDR2 is SQIVND (reference sequence). This CDR3 region has 13 residues. CDR3 sequence reads: CAIRTSGTDTQYF. Here the CDR3 DNA reads TGTGCCATTAGGACTAGCGGCACAGATACGCAGTATTTT.

V is TRBV28 and J is TRBJ2-1; D is undetermined. This CDR3 comprises 14 residues. Germline values: CDR1 MDHEN, CDR2 SYDVKM. Between the trimmed V and J ends, which lost 4 bases and 0 bases, there was a span of 7 bases. CDR3 loop: CASSSRFSYNEQFF. The CDR3 region has the DNA TGTGCCAGCAGTTCCAGGTTCTCCTACAATGAGCAGTTCTTC.

V and J are TRBV29-1 and TRBJ1-1; D uncertain. The germline CDR1 and CDR2 sequences are SQVTM and ANQGSEA. CDR3 length: 10 amino acids. CDR3 region: CGSRNTEAFF. CDR3 bases: TGCGGATCTCGGAACACTGAAGCTTTCTTT.

The CDR3 DNA reads TGTGCCAGCAGCCCGACAGGAAGGCCCCAGCCCCAGCATTTT. This gives the protein CASSPTGRPQPQHF. The chain recombines TRBV6-5 with TRBJ1-5, with TRBD1 as a possible D gene (6 bases). CDR1 MNHEY and CDR2 SVGAGI come from the germline V gene. V was cut by 6 bases and J by 7 bases, with 16 bases left in between. The CDR3 extends over 14 amino acids.